This T cell receptor (beta chain) was sequenced during a study of T cells in Graves' hyperthyroidism and ophthalmopathy (dated 2019 in TCRdb). Describing the broader study: Peripheral blood was collected at initial diagnosis, before any treatment. For training and testing, the 100 or so patients in the discovery cohort were randomly divided in a 7:3 ratio. To identify distinguishing TCR V-J signatures, a discovery cohort of about 95 patients was used, comprising 40 to 45 with Graves' ophthalmopathy and some 60 with stable Graves' hyperthyroidism. Thyroid tissue and blood T-cell repertoires from about six Graves' hyperthyroidism patients were also compared in the study. TCR Vbeta CDR3 sequencing of 135 peripheral blood samples (under 45 ophthalmopathy, 75 or so hyperthyroidism and roughly 17 progressor patients) is reported in the paper. Whether ophthalmopathy could be predicted prospectively was tested in an independent validation cohort made up of about 18 hyperthyroidism patients plus 17 patients who later progressed to ophthalmopathy. After blood sampling, hyperthyroidism patients were treated with methimazole at a starting dose of 30 mg daily, and ophthalmopathy patients were treated with high-dose intravenous methylprednisolone.

CDR3 length: 13 amino acids, cysteine to phenylalanine. CDR3 DNA is the only sequence kept; it has 39 bases, read in frame from the first base. Trimming at the junction amounts to 9 bases on V and 1 base on J, and the germline ends lie 13 bases apart. CDR1 MDHEN and CDR2 SYDVKM were looked up in the germline V gene. This clonotype was recorded many times. Its specific antigen is unknown. No base-level quality is on record; no much larger clone is a single base apart. Graves' hyperthyroidism was defined as stable when no progression to ophthalmopathy occurred over 18 months of follow-up. Hyperthyroidism patients were newly diagnosed, with disease duration under 2 months, and aged 18 to 65 years. Any patient with an uncontrolled infection, another autoimmune disease, pregnancy or lactation was excluded. Diagnoses relied on clinical symptoms, serum thyroxine and TRAb, thyroid ultrasound and orbital computed tomography. PBMCs were separated from roughly 10 ml of fresh peripheral blood using Ficoll-Paque density gradient centrifugation. Total RNA was extracted with Trizol reagent, and quality was checked on an Agilent 2100 Bioanalyzer.

What the authors observed across the whole study: Blood samples also contained most of the expanded thyroid clonotypes (frequency above 0.001), which suggests that blood repertoires may reflect thyroid immune responses. In cross-validation, a model built on a 13 V-J signature told ophthalmopathy apart from stable hyperthyroidism with approximately 90% sensitivity and approximately 84% specificity, and in testing the same model reached 80%/75%. In validation, the model predicted progression to ophthalmopathy a median of around 6.5 months before onset, with roughly 70% sensitivity and 72.22% specificity. No statistical method was used to set the sample size in advance, and investigators knew the group allocation.

The TCR beta CDR3 regions were amplified from RNA transcripts. The first round of RT-PCR for the TCR CDR3 was performed with the HTBI primer set and the Qiagen OneStep RT-PCR kit. Libraries were constructed in a second round of multiplex PCR, after which size selection and purification were performed. Sequencing of the libraries was done on an Illumina HiSeq2000 using paired-end 100 bp reads. The paper's processing steps were these. Raw data were processed with SOAPnuke, discarding reads with adapters, uncalled bases, mean Phred below 15, or no exact constant-primer or identifier match. High-quality paired reads were merged using COPE v1.2.5, and each unique nucleotide sequence was defined as a clonotype. MiTCR v1.1 was used to align the clonotypes against IMGT TRBV, TRBD and TRBJ reference segments. The analysis included only V-J combinations with a frequency above 0.0001, which together covered 98% to 99.2% of the repertoires. A TCS score was defined as the ratio between F50 (clonal expansion) and ExV (chaos), using BLOSUM62-based TCRdist between CDR3 peptides within each V-J. Welch's t-statistics and random forest reduced several hundred V-J features to roughly 13, which were used in a naive Bayes classifier (R e1071). TCRdb trimmed the raw reads at Q25, called clones with MiXCR and kept productive beta chains. Records with the same CDR3 protein are collapsed into one entry carrying the most frequent genes and DNA. The V and J calls and clone size are TCRdb's, not the authors'. The sample data list a few hundred thousand distinct CDR3 sequences, and around a sixth of these were observed just once. Around 47% of the sample is taken by the ten largest.

This TCR came from a woman between 45 and 60 years old with Graves' hyperthyroidism. Sequenced: blood. The chain joins TRBV28 to TRBJ2-7, with TRBD1 tentatively as D gene (6 bases match). The DNA sequence follows: TGTGCCAGTACCTCCGGACAGTCCTACGAGCAGTACTTC. Its amino acids are CASTSGQSYEQYF.